What follows are 4 T cell receptor beta chains derived from one specimen sequenced in a study of CD8+CD57+ T cells in acquired aplastic anemia. Genomic DNA acted as the template from which TCR beta VDJ combination and CDR3 sequence profiling were carried out. TCRdb reprocessed the reads with MiXCR, giving one entry per CDR3 protein. The sample shows approximately 170,000 distinct CDR3 sequences, 50% to 55% of them seen only once. Sequences were obtained from sorted CD4+, CD8+, or CD8+CD57+ T cells (not recorded which) from PBMCs. All receptors come from a human donor in good health, serving as a control.

This CDR3 is CSARWGQRNNSPLHF. Written as DNA, the CDR3 is TGCAGTGCTAGATGGGGACAGAGGAATAATTCACCCCTCCACTTT. The chain carries TRBV20-1 and TRBJ1-6; 7 bases fit TRBD1. Germline V gene sequence: CDR1 DFQATT, CDR2 SNEGSKA (reference sequence). This CDR3 has 15 amino acids. The J segment lost 5 bases and the V segment lost 2 bases, leaving 6 bases of the junction unmatched.

This clonotype was detected only a few times. A read error may account for a junction end that differs from germline. The chain recombines TRBV7-2 with TRBJ2-5, with TRBD2 identical over 8 bases. From germline, CDR1 is SGHTA and CDR2 FQGNSA. There are 15 residues in the CDR3. In nucleotides, the CDR3 is TGTGCCAGCAGCGCTAATCCGGGGGGGCGGGAGATCCAGTACTTC. Translated, it gives CASSANPGGREIQYF.

The V call is TRBV3-1, the J call TRBJ2-2; D is perhaps TRBD1 (5 bases). V dropped 6 bases and J dropped 5 bases, with 13 bases sitting between them. The germline V gene encodes CDR1 LGHDT and CDR2 YNNKEL (reference sequence). This CDR3 comprises 14 residues. The CDR3 reads CASSWGGGTGELFF. The CDR3 nucleotides are TGTGCCAGCAGTTGGGGCGGCGGAACCGGGGAGCTGTTTTTT.

This clonotype appeared a few times. CDR3 sequence: CASRGGVGSPLHF. CDR3 sequence (DNA): TGTGCCAGCAGGGGGGGCGTAGGATCACCCCTCCACTTT. The J gene is TRBJ1-6, the V gene TRBV2; D is possibly TRBD1 (6 bases). The CDR3 is 13 residues long. Trimming stripped 6 bases from V and 10 bases from J, with 13 bases between. The germline gives CDR1 SNHLY, CDR2 FYNNEI.